The clone carrying this T cell receptor (beta chain) ranks as medium-sized (0.01 to 0.1%). Its antigen remains unknown. The source of the sample is a study of PD-1 blockade in classical Hodgkin lymphoma. About the research overall: Every 2 weeks, patients had 3 mg/kg nivolumab intravenously.

Exposure to brentuximab vedotin varied, and each patient had relapsed following autologous stem cell transplantation. Germline V gene lookup returns CDR1 SGHVS and CDR2 FQNEAQ. The CDR3 extends over 14 amino acids. After removal of 10 bases from V and 2 bases from J, the junction contained 9 bases not matched to a gene. General observations from the study: At C4D1, TCR diversity had climbed significantly for CD4+ cells, though not for CD8+ cells. Baseline diversity in complete responders resembled that of newly diagnosed patients.

Libraries were prepared by immunoSEQ multiplex PCR; TCRdb keeps only in-frame clonotypes and omits some of them. Among some 46,000 clones, about three quarters were seen once, and the ten largest hold about 20%. The J gene is TRBJ2-7, the V gene TRBV7-8; 9 bases agree with TRBD1. This TCR was recovered from a human donor with classical Hodgkin lymphoma. The source was peripheral blood mononuclear cells (PBMCs), collected before the second cycle of nivolumab. CDR3 nucleotide sequence: TGTGCCACAGAGGCCGGGACAGGGCCCTACGAGCAGTACTTC. Translation gives CATEAGTGPYEQYF.